The entry below describes one TCR beta chain. This CDR3 has 14 residues. V lost 5 bases, J lost 0 bases, and 8 bases lay in between. CDR1 LNHDA and CDR2 SQIVND come from the germline V gene (reference sequence). The data derive from a study of T cell changes during pregnancy in multiple sclerosis. Profiled with immunoSEQ multiplex PCR; TCRdb holds only in-frame clones, not every one. The sample includes more than 55,000 clones, 90% to 95% seen only once; the top ten take roughly 1.4%. The material sequenced was peripheral blood, taken in the second trimester of pregnancy. This chain links TRBV19 with TRBJ1-5; D gene uncertain. The sequence was obtained from a female donor with multiple sclerosis, enrolled in a pregnancy study. CDR3: CASSPDISNQPQHF. Written as DNA, the CDR3 is TGTGCCAGTAGTCCCGACATTAGCAATCAGCCCCAGCATTTT.